These 8 T cell receptor beta chains came from one sample sequenced in a study of blood T cells in healthy people across ages. A J-beta primer mix and a sample-barcoded 5' primer were used in a second PCR of roughly 6 to 12 cycles. In TCRdb, the 5' RACE reads were re-called with MiXCR into one record per CDR3 protein. This sample carries some 320,000 distinct CDR3 sequences, 25% to 30% of them seen once, and the ten largest clones take 29%. The specimen was blood. These receptors all come from a woman in her 70s in good health.

V usage is TRBV13 and J usage is TRBJ2-7; D remains unclear. CDR1 is PRHDT, CDR2 FYEKMQ, per germline (reference sequence). CDR3 length: 14 amino acids. V lost 5 bases to trimming and J lost 1 base, with 12 bases between them. The CDR3 protein is CASSLLGVSYEQYF. CDR3 sequence (DNA): TGTGCCAGCAGCCTCCTCGGAGTATCCTACGAGCAGTACTTC.

The chain employs TRBV28 and TRBJ2-5; D possibly corresponds to TRBD1 (5 bases). The length of the CDR3 is 15 residues. With 3 bases removed from V and 4 bases from J, the gap between germline ends came to 15 bases. The V gene's germline CDR1 is MDHEN and CDR2 SYDVKM. In DNA, the CDR3 is TGTGCCAGCAGTTTTTGGCAGGGCATAGGAGAGACCCAGTACTTC. Translated, it gives CASSFWQGIGETQYF.

This chain uses TRBV20-1 with TRBJ2-3, with 13 bases aligning to TRBD2. Germline V gene lookup returns CDR1 DFQATT and CDR2 SNEGSKA (reference sequence). This CDR3 has 17 amino acids. V dropped 5 bases and J dropped 4; count of bases not matched to a gene: 12. CDR3 residues: CSALTSGRAGGADTQYF. CDR3 in DNA: TGCAGTGCTCTAACTAGCGGGAGGGCCGGGGGGGCAGATACGCAGTATTTT.

The chain carries TRBV5-1 and TRBJ2-7, with D tentatively TRBD1 or TRBD2 (5 bases each). Trimming stripped 3 bases from V and 5 bases from J, with 18 bases between. CDR1 and CDR2 (germline): SGHRS, YFSETQ. This CDR3 is 15 amino acids long. CDR3 amino acids: CASSSGLKLGDEQYF. The CDR3 region has the DNA TGCGCCAGCAGCTCCGGATTAAAACTGGGGGACGAGCAGTACTTC.

Concerning this clonotype itself: A much larger clone differs by one base, so this may be a read error. V usage is TRBV5-1 and J usage is TRBJ2-5; D uncertain. CDR1 SGHRS and CDR2 YFSETQ come from the germline V gene. The CDR3 spans 15 residues. For the CDR3, the DNA is TGCGCCAGCAGCTTTGATCGTCCACCCCAAGAGGCCCAGTACTTC. Protein: CASSFDRPPQEAQYF.

This clonotype was counted a few times. The gene calls are TRBV5-6 and TRBJ1-1, with a tentative D call TRBD1 (6 bases). The germline V and J ends were trimmed by 6 bases and 1 base, with 10 bases remaining between them. The CDR3 runs 13 residues. Germline values: CDR1 SGHDT, CDR2 YYEEEE. CDR3 sequence (DNA): TGTGCCAGCACTCTGGACAGGAACACTGAAGCTTTCTTT. Amino acid sequence: CASTLDRNTEAFF.

The chain is built from TRBV7-3 and TRBJ1-1; TRBD1 is a possible D gene (5 bases). Germline lookup yields CDR1 SGHTA and CDR2 FQGTGA. This CDR3 has 16 residues. Trimming left V 3 bases short and J 3 bases short, with 17 bases between. CDR3 DNA sequence: TGTGCCAGCAGCTTGACAGAGGGCTATTACGACACTGAAGCTTTCTTT. It is translated as CASSLTEGYYDTEAFF. The whole variable domain, remainder taken from reference TRBV7-3 and TRBJ1-1, is GAGVSQTPSNKVTEKGKYVELRCDPISGHTALYWYRQSLGQGPEFLIYFQGTGAADDSGLPNDRFFAVRPEGSVSTLKIQRTERGDSAVYLCASSLTEGYYDTEAFFGQGTRLTVV.

There are a few counts of this clonotype. The CDR3 DNA reads TGTGCCAGCAGTTGGGGGGCTAGCGGGAGCTTTGAGCAGTTCTTC. This sequence encodes CASSWGASGSFEQFF. J is TRBJ2-5 and V is TRBV6-5; 10 bases map to TRBD2. The DNA end is more similar to TRBJ2-1, so the J call may be wrong. The V gene's germline CDR1 is MNHEY and CDR2 SVGAGI. The CDR3 sequence is 15 residues long.